This entry is about one T cell receptor beta chain. Antigen unknown. One entry per CDR3 protein results from TCRdb running MiXCR on the 5' RACE reads. This sample has 75,000 to 95,000 distinct CDR3 sequences; about a sixth occur once, and the top ten carry approximately 15%. This sample stems from a study of neurological immune-mediated disorders. Study-wide findings and caveats: The absence of shared CDR3 amino acid sequences among expanded clones across subjects suggests private repertoires in all groups.

CDR3 length: 14 amino acids. V dropped 5 bases and J dropped 0 bases, with 13 bases sitting between them. From germline, CDR1 is DFQATT and CDR2 SNEGSKA (reference sequence). The origin of this receptor is a woman in her forties in good health. Sequenced sample: PBMCs. V and J are TRBV20-1 and TRBJ1-2; D remains unclear. This CDR3 is CSARKDNANYGYTF. CDR3 nucleotides: TGCAGTGCTCGTAAGGATAATGCTAACTATGGCTACACCTTC.